These 10 T cell receptor beta chains came from one sample sequenced in a study of shared T cell receptors in the human thymus. The table came from immunoSEQ multiplex PCR; TCRdb's copy has only in-frame clones and leaves some out. This table has hundreds of thousands of clones, approximately 87% appearing once. In addition, the sample was reused for a study of human thymus T cells.

The sequenced material came from thymocytes. The receptors were gathered from a boy younger than two with a congenital heart defect.

V is TRBV2 and J is TRBJ2-7; 13 bases agree with TRBD2. V shed 7 bases, J shed 0 bases, and the junction held 6 bases outside the gene matches. The germline gives CDR1 SNHLY, CDR2 FYNNEI. This CDR3 spans 16 amino acids. The CDR3 nucleotides are TGTGCCAGCACCGGACTAGCGGGAGTCGCCTCCTACGAGCAGTACTTC. Translation: CASTGLAGVASYEQYF.

The CDR3 reads CASSSEGLAGSYNEQFF. The CDR3 DNA reads as TGTGCCAGCAGCTCAGAGGGACTAGCGGGTTCCTACAATGAGCAGTTCTTC. This chain connects TRBV9 to TRBJ2-1; 12 nucleotides match TRBD2. The trim removed 4 bases at V and 1 base at J, leaving 6 bases unmatched. Germline CDR1 is SGDLS and CDR2 is YYNGEE. The CDR3 runs 17 residues.

Only a few counts were recorded for this clone. The chain is built from TRBV6-1 and TRBJ1-5; 8 bases line up with TRBD1. The ends lost 10 bases at V and 12 bases at J; junction bases unmatched: 11. In germline, CDR1 is MNHNS, CDR2 SASEGT. The CDR3 consists of 12 residues. The chain's CDR3 is CATGQGNGSQHF. The CDR3 bases are TGTGCCACCGGACAGGGTAACGGAAGCCAGCATTTT.

The chain joins TRBV4-3 to TRBJ2-7, with 9 nucleotides matching TRBD2. Germline CDR1 is LGHNA and CDR2 is YSLEER. CDR3 size: 15 residues. V was clipped by 3 bases and J by 3 bases; unmatched bases: 6. The DNA for the CDR3 is TGCGCCAGCAGCCAGGTGCGGGAGGGCCTCTACGAGCAGTACTTC. Protein: CASSQVREGLYEQYF.

The chain couples TRBV27 to TRBJ1-2; D gene ambiguous. V shed 6 bases and J shed 5 bases, with 19 bases lying between them. CDR1 and CDR2 from the germline V gene are MNHEY and SMNVEV (reference sequence). The CDR3 is 15 amino acids. CDR3 sequence: CASSPYPRGSYGYTF. In nucleotides, the CDR3 is TGTGCCAGCAGCCCCTACCCCCGGGGTAGTTATGGCTACACCTTC.

J is TRBJ1-1 and V is TRBV19, with D unresolved. The CDR3 is 15 amino acids. The germline CDR1 and CDR2 sequences are LNHDA and SQIVND (reference sequence). Trimming stripped 5 bases from V and 1 base from J, with 14 bases between. In nucleotides, the CDR3 is TGTGCCAGTAGTTCTAGCGCGTCCCAGAACACTGAAGCTTTCTTT. It codes for CASSSSASQNTEAFF. Full variable domain (missing parts from reference TRBV19 and TRBJ1-1): DGGITQSPKYLFRKEGQNVTLSCEQNLNHDAMYWYRQDPGQGLRLIYYSQIVNDFQKGDIAEGYSVSREKKESFPLTVTSAQKNPTAFYLCASSSSASQNTEAFFGQGTRLTVV.

V usage is TRBV7-9 and J usage is TRBJ2-2, with 10 bases matching TRBD1. Germline V lookup: CDR1 SEHNR, CDR2 FQNEAQ (reference sequence). J was trimmed by 7 bases and V by 4 bases; bases with no gene match: 9. This CDR3 spans 16 amino acids. The CDR3 nucleotides read TGTGCCAGCAGCTCGGAACGGACAGGGGGGGTCGGGGAGCTGTTTTTT. It encodes CASSSERTGGVGELFF.

This chain links TRBV11-2 with TRBJ2-7; 11 bases align to TRBD2. Trimming cost V 11 bases and J 5 bases; bases outside gene matches: 8. This CDR3 is built from 13 residues. Germline V gene lookup returns CDR1 SGHAT and CDR2 FQNNGV. CDR3 loop: CAGVAGGRDEQYF. The CDR3 nucleotides read TGTGCCGGTGTAGCGGGAGGGCGGGACGAGCAGTACTTC. The full variable domain, its missing parts supplied by reference TRBV11-2 and TRBJ2-7, is EAGVAQSPRYKIIEKRQSVAFWCNPISGHATLYWYQQILGQGPKLLIQFQNNGVVDDSQLPKDRFSAERLKGVDSTLKIQPAKLEDSAVYLCAGVAGGRDEQYFGPGTRLTVT.

The chain couples TRBV27 to TRBJ2-7; 9 bases agree with TRBD1. The germline gives CDR1 MNHEY, CDR2 SMNVEV (reference sequence). This CDR3 has 16 residues. The V segment lost 6 bases and the J segment 4 bases; nucleotides outside the gene matches: 13. The CDR3 sequence: CASSPYRDRVQYEQYF. CDR3 DNA: TGTGCCAGCAGCCCTTACCGGGACAGGGTGCAATACGAGCAGTACTTC.

The chain uses TRBV5-1 and TRBJ2-1, with 8 bases aligning to TRBD2. This CDR3 has 13 amino acids. The germline gives CDR1 SGHRS, CDR2 YFSETQ. V was pared by 4 bases and J by 13 bases, with 10 bases of the junction left unmatched. This chain's CDR3 is CASSPPGIAGQFF. CDR3 nucleotide sequence: TGCGCCAGCAGCCCCCCGGGGATAGCGGGACAGTTCTTC.